This is a list of T cell receptor beta chains from one sample in a study of human T cells and chemical hapten exposure. TCRdb re-called the RACE reads with MiXCR, one entry per CDR3 protein. The data hold tens of thousands of distinct CDR3 sequences, with 10% observed a single time. This sample comprised whole blood, obtained in connection with sensitization to the hapten diphenylcyclopropenone (DPC). These receptors all come from a woman in her forties or fifties with alopecia areata. Some clones in this sample may be carry-over from other donors' samples. CDR3s include the opening cysteine and the closing phenylalanine or tryptophan. A D gene is named only where the DNA matches it firmly. Size values are once, few and many counts, or a class for expanded clones, and some rows have none.

cdr3_nt | cdr3_aa | d_call | v_call | clone_size | j_call
TGTGCCAGCTCACCGACCGGGACAGGAACCTATGGCTACACCTTC | CASSPTGTGTYGYTF | TRBD1 | TRBV18 | - | TRBJ1-2
TGCAGCGCCGTGACTAGCGGGGTCTTCAATGAGCAGTTCTTC | CSAVTSGVFNEQFF | TRBD2 | TRBV29-1 | many | TRBJ2-1
TGTGCCAGCAGCCCTCAGGTAGCTAACTATGGCTACACCTTC | CASSPQVANYGYTF | - | TRBV12-3/TRBV12-4 | many | TRBJ1-2
TGTGCCAGCAGCGTTGGCGGGAACAATGAGCAGTTCTTC | CASSVGGNNEQFF | - | TRBV9 | - | TRBJ2-1
TGCGCCAGCAGCCAGGTTCCAGGGGCCTCGTACGAGCAGTACTTC | CASSQVPGASYEQYF | - | TRBV4-1 | few | TRBJ2-7
TGTGCCAGCAGAAAACCGGGACTAGCTTTCTCCGGGGAGCTGTTTTTT | CASRKPGLAFSGELFF | TRBD2 | TRBV12-3/TRBV12-4 | - | TRBJ2-2
TGCGCCAGCAGTCAATCCCTAAACCCCATGACGGAGAACACTGAAGCTTTCTTT | CASSQSLNPMTENTEAFF | - | TRBV23-1 | many | TRBJ1-1
TGCGCCAGCAGCTGGAACGGGGAGCGGGGTCACGAGCAGTACTTC | CASSWNGERGHEQYF | TRBD2 | TRBV5-1 | - | TRBJ2-7
TGTGCCAGCAGCGTAGGGGACAGGGGATACGAGCAGTACTTC | CASSVGDRGYEQYF | TRBD1 | TRBV9 | - | TRBJ2-7
TGCGCCAGCAGCCCGTTCCTTCAGCGAGTCACCGGGGAGCTGTTTTTT | CASSPFLQRVTGELFF | - | TRBV4-3 | few | TRBJ2-2
TGTGCCAGCAGCAACGCGGGGTACGAGCAGTACTTC | CASSNAGYEQYF | - | TRBV7-9 | few | TRBJ2-7
TGTGCCAGCAGCCGGGGGTCAGGGGTAGGCACTGAAGCTTTCTTT | CASSRGSGVGTEAFF | - | TRBV5-4 | many | TRBJ1-1
TGCAGCGGCTCTAGCGGGAGATTTACCGGGGAGCTGTTTTTT | CSGSSGRFTGELFF | TRBD2 | TRBV29-1 | few | TRBJ2-2
TGTGCCAGCAGCCCCACTAGCGGAGCCTACAATGAGCAGTTCTTC | CASSPTSGAYNEQFF | TRBD2 | TRBV3-1 | few | TRBJ2-1
TGTGCCAGCAGCTTGTTAGCCCAGGGGGCTGGAACTGAAAAACTGTTTTTT | CASSLLAQGAGTEKLFF | TRBD1 | TRBV11-2 | - | TRBJ1-4
TGTGCCAGCAGCTTGCAGAGCTCTGGAAACACCATATATTTT | CASSLQSSGNTIYF | - | TRBV5-6 | few | TRBJ1-3
TGTGCCAGCAAGGGAGGAGCTAGCGGGACGAGCGGCGAGCAGTACTTC | CASKGGASGTSGEQYF | TRBD2 | TRBV28 | few | TRBJ2-7
TGTGCCAGCAGCGTAGGGCCATCGCGGACCTACGAGCAGTACTTC | CASSVGPSRTYEQYF | - | TRBV9 | - | TRBJ2-7
TGTGCCAGCAAAGGGGAAGATACGCAGTATTTT | CASKGEDTQYF | - | TRBV6-2/TRBV6-3 | many | TRBJ2-3
TGTGCCAGCAGCCGAAGTCGGACAGGATGGGATGAAAAACTGTTTTTT | CASSRSRTGWDEKLFF | TRBD1 | TRBV7-9 | few | TRBJ1-4
TGTGCCACCAGTGATCCCCCTGGTGATGAGCAGTTCTTC | CATSDPPGDEQFF | - | TRBV24-1 | many | TRBJ2-1
TGTGCCAGCAGTACTGGACTAGCGGGAGGGCAGGATGAGCAGTTCTTC | CASSTGLAGGQDEQFF | TRBD2 | TRBV6-1 | - | TRBJ2-1
TGCGCCAGCAGCCTGCGGGAGGGGCCCTACAATGAGCAGTTCTTC | CASSLREGPYNEQFF | TRBD2 | TRBV4-1 | - | TRBJ2-1
TGCGCCAGCAGCTTGAGGGACAGGGGAGATACGCAGTATTTT | CASSLRDRGDTQYF | TRBD1 | TRBV5-1 | few | TRBJ2-3
TGTGCCTGGAGGAGGCGGGGCGAGCAGTACTTC | CAWRRRGEQYF | - | TRBV30 | - | TRBJ2-7
TGCAGTGCTAGCGGACTAGCGGGAGACTCCCGGGAGCAGTACTTC | CSASGLAGDSREQYF | TRBD2 | TRBV20-1 | many | TRBJ2-7
TGCAGTGCCCCAACGGGACTAGGGACCTACGAGCAGTACTTC | CSAPTGLGTYEQYF | TRBD2 | TRBV20-1 | - | TRBJ2-7
TGTGCCAGCAGACAATCCCTAACCCACGGCCTATGGGGTGAAGCTTTCTTT | CASRQSLTHGLWGEAFF | - | TRBV6-5 | few | TRBJ1-1
TGTGCCAGCAGCCCACTTGACCCAAAAAACATTCAGTACTTC | CASSPLDPKNIQYF | - | TRBV6-5 | many | TRBJ2-4
TGCGCCAGCACCGACTTAGCGGGAGTAACGGAAGAGCAGTACTTC | CASTDLAGVTEEQYF | TRBD2 | TRBV5-1 | many | TRBJ2-7
TGTGCCAGCAGCCATCAATCTGGGTCTGGAAACACCATATATTTT | CASSHQSGSGNTIYF | - | TRBV7-9 | few | TRBJ1-3
TGCGCCAGCAGCGGACGGCGAGACACCGGGGAGCTGTTTTTT | CASSGRRDTGELFF | - | TRBV10-2 | - | TRBJ2-2
TGTGCCAGCAGGTGGACTAGCGGGAGGGCAACTCAAGATACGCAGTATTTT | CASRWTSGRATQDTQYF | TRBD2 | TRBV7-2 | many | TRBJ2-3
TGTGCCAGCAGCACCGATACTGGGACTAGCAGTTACGAGCAGTACTTC | CASSTDTGTSSYEQYF | TRBD2 | TRBV7-2 | - | TRBJ2-7
TGTGCCAGCAGTTTAACATCCGGGACTAGCGGACCCGTCCTCTCTGGGGCCAACGTCCTGACTTTC | CASSLTSGTSGPVLSGANVLTF | TRBD2 | TRBV7-6 | many | TRBJ2-6
TGCGCCAGCAGCCAAGATGGCAGGGGACGGCAGCCCCAGCATTTT | CASSQDGRGRQPQHF | - | TRBV4-3 | few | TRBJ1-5
TGTGCCAGCAGGAGCGGACACAGCTCCTACAATGAGCAGTTCTTC | CASRSGHSSYNEQFF | - | TRBV6-5 | - | TRBJ2-1
TGTGCCAGCAGCCGATTGGCGGGAGTGAACACCGGGGAGCTGTTTTTT | CASSRLAGVNTGELFF | TRBD2 | TRBV7-2 | many | TRBJ2-2
TGTGCCATCAGTGAGAGAGGGAACACTGAAGCTTTCTTT | CAISERGNTEAFF | - | TRBV10-3 | many | TRBJ1-1
TGTGCCTGGAGCGATTACACCTCCCCAGATACGCAGTATTTT | CAWSDYTSPDTQYF | - | TRBV30 | many | TRBJ2-3
TGTGCCAGCAGCCCACAGGGGCCGAATTCACCCCTCCACTTT | CASSPQGPNSPLHF | TRBD1 | TRBV12-3/TRBV12-4 | many | TRBJ1-6
TGTGCCAGCAGTCCCTCAGAGACCCAGTACTTC | CASSPSETQYF | - | TRBV2 | many | TRBJ2-5
TGCGCCAGCAGCCGCCAACTAGGAGCCTACGAGCAGTACTTC | CASSRQLGAYEQYF | - | TRBV4-3 | - | TRBJ2-7
TGTGCCAGCAGCCGGGGCCCCGTCAGCAATCAGCCCCAGCATTTT | CASSRGPVSNQPQHF | - | TRBV12-3/TRBV12-4 | - | TRBJ1-5
TGTGCCAGCAGCCTACGGAGGACGAACAATGAGCAGTTCTTC | CASSLRRTNNEQFF | - | TRBV13 | many | TRBJ2-1
TGTGCCAGCGAAGGGAGGGGAGGGGTCTACGAGCAGTACTTC | CASEGRGGVYEQYF | TRBD2 | TRBV28 | many | TRBJ2-7
TGTGCCAGCTCACCAGACATGTCGGGGGAGCTGTTTTTT | CASSPDMSGELFF | - | TRBV18 | many | TRBJ2-2
TGTGCCAGCAGTTACCAGTTTCAGCCCCAGCATTTT | CASSYQFQPQHF | - | TRBV7-2 | many | TRBJ1-5
TGTGCCAGCAGACTCCAGGGGACCCAAGAGACCCAGTACTTC | CASRLQGTQETQYF | - | TRBV27 | - | TRBJ2-5